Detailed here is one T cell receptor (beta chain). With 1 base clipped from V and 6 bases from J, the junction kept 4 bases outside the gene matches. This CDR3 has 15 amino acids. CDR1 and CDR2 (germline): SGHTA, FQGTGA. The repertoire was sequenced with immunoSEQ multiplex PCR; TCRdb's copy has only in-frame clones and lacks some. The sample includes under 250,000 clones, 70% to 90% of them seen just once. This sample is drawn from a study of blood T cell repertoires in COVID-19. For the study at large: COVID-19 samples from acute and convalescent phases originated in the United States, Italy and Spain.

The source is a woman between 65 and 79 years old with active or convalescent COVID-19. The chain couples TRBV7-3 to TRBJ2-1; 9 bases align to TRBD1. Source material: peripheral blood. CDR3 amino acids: CASSLMGQGSNEQFF. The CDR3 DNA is TGTGCCAGCAGCTTAATGGGACAGGGATCCAATGAGCAGTTCTTC.